Each of the 23 T cell receptor beta chains below was sequenced from the same sample in a study of T cell responses to AZD1222 COVID-19 vaccine. Generated by immunoSEQ multiplex PCR, the TCRdb table keeps only in-frame clones and is missing some. This table has roughly 180,000 clones, 90% appearing once. The source was peripheral blood, collected on day 0 of AZD1222 vaccination. The receptors originated from an adult in good health.

V and J are TRBV7-3 and TRBJ2-3; possible D gene TRBD2, 5 bases. Per germline, CDR1 SGHTA and CDR2 FQGTGA. Trimming removed 2 bases at V and 8 bases at J, with 14 bases between. This CDR3 is built from 14 residues. CDR3 protein: CASSLWASEGTQYF. In nucleotides, the CDR3 is TGTGCCAGCAGCTTATGGGCTTCCGAGGGTACGCAGTATTTT.

This chain links TRBV7-9 with TRBJ1-3; 8 nucleotides align to TRBD1. V trimming: 5 bases; J trimming: 0 bases; junction bases outside the gene matches: 9. CDR1 is SEHNR and CDR2 is FQNEAQ in the germline V gene (reference sequence). CDR3 size: 17 residues. This CDR3 reads CASSLGQGFDSGNTIYF. The DNA for the CDR3 is TGTGCCAGCAGCCTCGGACAGGGCTTCGACTCTGGAAACACCATATATTTT.

The V and J genes are TRBV6-5 and TRBJ1-1, with 7 nucleotides matching TRBD1. V shed 6 bases and J 2 bases; nucleotides not matched to a gene: 9. Germline V gene lookup returns CDR1 MNHEY and CDR2 SVGAGI. The CDR3 length is 15 residues. The DNA of the CDR3 is TGTGCCAGCAGCCGCCGCCGGGACAGAAACACTGAAGCTTTCTTT. Residues: CASSRRRDRNTEAFF.

This clone showed up just once. The gene calls are TRBV6-5 and TRBJ2-7; no definite D call. This CDR3 spans 12 amino acids. Trimming took 7 bases from V and 2 from J, leaving 9 bases between them. Looked up from germline, CDR1 is MNHEY and CDR2 is SVGAGI. CDR3 DNA sequence: TGTGCCAGCATGTCCGGAGCCTACGAGCAGTACTTC. This codes for CASMSGAYEQYF.

CDR3 amino acids: CSASSRVLTEAFF. The CDR3 region has the DNA TGCAGTGCTAGTTCACGGGTGCTCACTGAAGCTTTCTTT. This sequence joins TRBV20-1 and TRBJ1-1; no clear D gene. This CDR3 comprises 13 residues. V was trimmed by 3 bases and J by 4 bases, leaving 12 bases between them. Germline V gene sequence: CDR1 DFQATT, CDR2 SNEGSKA (reference sequence).

This clone was detected only once. This chain uses TRBV3-1 (or the pseudogene TRBV3-2) with TRBJ2-1; D gene unclear. Trimming took off 2 bases at V and 4 bases at J, with 9 bases between the two ends. The CDR3 runs to 14 residues. In germline, CDR1 is LGHDT, CDR2 YNNKEL (reference sequence). In nucleotides, the CDR3 is TGTGCCAGCAGCCAATTACAAGGATACAATGAGCAGTTCTTC. Translating it yields CASSQLQGYNEQFF.

The V call is TRBV6-5, the J call TRBJ1-2; weak D call: TRBD1 (5 bases). The V and J ends lost 6 bases and 3 bases respectively, with 14 bases between them. The germline CDR1 and CDR2 sequences are MNHEY and SVGAGI. The CDR3 totals 14 residues. The CDR3 DNA follows: TGTGCCAGCAGCTTTACTGGGGACCACTATGGCTACACCTTC. Its protein is CASSFTGDHYGYTF.

V is TRBV9 and J is TRBJ2-1; 9 bases fit TRBD1. Germline V gene sequence: CDR1 SGDLS, CDR2 YYNGEE. This CDR3 comprises 16 residues. V was pared by 3 bases and J by 2 bases, with 6 bases of the junction left unmatched. The CDR3 reads CASSGTGVPPYNEQFF. The CDR3 coding sequence is TGTGCCAGCAGCGGGACAGGGGTGCCACCCTACAATGAGCAGTTCTTC.

The V and J genes are TRBV3-1 (or the pseudogene TRBV3-2) and TRBJ1-1; tentative D call: TRBD1 (5 bases). CDR1 is LGHDT, CDR2 YNNKEL, per germline (reference sequence). V dropped 0 bases and J dropped 7 bases, with 12 bases sitting between them. The CDR3 length is 14 residues. The CDR3 DNA is TGTGCCAGCAGCCAAGAGGGGCCAGCCTATGAAGCTTTCTTT. It codes for CASSQEGPAYEAFF.

The chain joins TRBV5-4 to TRBJ1-1; unclear D gene. Germline V gives CDR1 SGHNT, CDR2 YYREEE (reference sequence). Trimming pared 4 bases from V and 6 bases from J, leaving 7 bases between. The CDR3 contains 11 residues. The CDR3 DNA sequence: TGTGCCAGCAGCCGAGGATCTGAAGCTTTCTTT. Protein sequence: CASSRGSEAFF.

The rearrangement joins TRBV5-6 to TRBJ2-1; 10 nucleotides align to TRBD2. V was clipped by 3 bases and J by 10 bases; unmatched bases: 10. The CDR3 length is 15 residues. The V gene's germline CDR1 is SGHDT and CDR2 YYEEEE. CDR3 bases: TGTGCCAGCAGCTCTAGCGGGGGCCTCCCCTTGGAGCAGTTCTTC. Protein: CASSSSGGLPLEQFF.

This clone was seen a single time. V and J are TRBV2 and TRBJ2-2; a weak D match, TRBD2 (6 bases). The CDR3 has 14 amino acids. Trimming pared 4 bases from V and 7 bases from J, leaving 13 bases between. Germline-derived CDR1 and CDR2 are SNHLY and FYNNEI. The CDR3 is CASSGGREVGELFF. DNA for the CDR3: TGTGCCAGCAGTGGAGGCAGGGAGGTCGGGGAGCTGTTTTTT.

This chain connects TRBV3-1 (or the pseudogene TRBV3-2) to TRBJ2-3; 7 bases are a match to TRBD2. CDR3 length equals 14 residues. CDR1 is LGHDT, CDR2 YNNKEL, per germline (reference sequence). Unmatched junction bases numbered 10, after V lost 0 bases and J lost 13 bases. The CDR3: CASSQDRAWAGEYF. DNA of the CDR3: TGTGCCAGCAGCCAAGACCGGGCTTGGGCGGGAGAGTATTTT.

The chain links TRBV5-1 to TRBJ1-2; D is unclear. Trimming took 4 bases from V and 0 from J, leaving 7 bases between them. Germline V gives CDR1 SGHRS, CDR2 YFSETQ. This CDR3 contains 13 residues. The CDR3 reads CASSEDPNYGYTF. The CDR3 nucleotides read TGCGCCAGCAGCGAAGACCCTAACTATGGCTACACCTTC.

The V and J genes are TRBV7-8 and TRBJ2-7; 7 bases match TRBD1. Trimming cost V 0 bases and J 3 bases; bases outside gene matches: 14. CDR1 and CDR2 (germline): SGHVS, FQNEAQ. The length of the CDR3 is 18 residues. This chain's CDR3 is CASSLAVIGTANFYEQYF. CDR3 DNA: TGTGCCAGCAGCTTAGCGGTAATCGGGACAGCTAATTTCTACGAGCAGTACTTC.

J is TRBJ1-2 and V is TRBV7-9, with TRBD1 as a possible D gene (6 bases). Germline V gene sequence: CDR1 SEHNR, CDR2 FQNEAQ (reference sequence). The CDR3 extends over 14 amino acids. With 10 bases removed from V and 8 bases from J, the gap between germline ends came to 23 bases. DNA of the CDR3: TGTGCCACCGGGCCTAGGGGGGGTTCTGGAGGCTACACCTTC. As protein: CATGPRGGSGGYTF.

V is TRBV5-1 and J is TRBJ1-1, with D uncertain. This CDR3 spans 14 amino acids. Germline V gene lookup returns CDR1 SGHRS and CDR2 YFSETQ. Trimming took off 6 bases at V and 4 bases at J, with 16 bases between the two ends. CDR3 amino acids: CASNQPGKGTEAFF. CDR3 in DNA: TGCGCCAGCAACCAGCCCGGGAAGGGCACTGAAGCTTTCTTT.

This clone was counted between two and nine times. V gene TRBV14 combines with J gene TRBJ2-7, with 9 bases identical to TRBD1. CDR3 length: 14 amino acids. Germline V gene data show CDR1 as SGHDN and CDR2 as FVKESK. V shed 1 base and J 6 bases; nucleotides not matched to a gene: 4. In DNA, the CDR3 is TGTGCCAGCAGCCAAGGACAGGGGGTGTTCGAGCAGTACTTC. It is translated as CASSQGQGVFEQYF.

The J gene is TRBJ1-5, the V gene TRBV19; D is ambiguous. CDR3 length equals 17 residues. CDR1 and CDR2 (germline): LNHDA, SQIVND (reference sequence). The V end was cut by 7 bases, the J end by 3 bases, with 22 bases between. The CDR3 nucleotides read TGTGCCAGTACCTCCGAAAGCGGTAGGGCCCTCAATCAGCCCCAGCATTTT. It is translated as CASTSESGRALNQPQHF.

This chain joins TRBV7-9 and TRBJ1-2; 7 bases are a match to TRBD1. The CDR3 is 13 residues long. The J segment lost 10 bases and the V segment lost 5 bases, leaving 10 bases of the junction unmatched. Germline V lookup: CDR1 SEHNR, CDR2 FQNEAQ (reference sequence). CDR3 nucleotide sequence: TGTGCCAGCAGCCTCGGGACAGCTTGGGCCTACACCTTC. Its translation: CASSLGTAWAYTF.

The chain links TRBV6-5 to TRBJ1-1, with D maybe TRBD1 (6 bases). V lost 5 bases, J lost 8 bases, and 18 bases lay in between. This CDR3 contains 14 residues. Per the germline V gene, CDR1 is MNHEY and CDR2 is SVGAGI. Here the CDR3 DNA reads TGTGCCAGCAGTCCGCCGGGGGCAGCCTTAGAAGCTTTCTTT. Its translation is CASSPPGAALEAFF.

The V gene is TRBV16, the J gene TRBJ1-6, with no clear D. Germline loops: CDR1 KGHSY, CDR2 FQNENV. The CDR3 is 16 amino acids. Trimming took off 0 bases at V and 9 bases at J, with 15 bases between the two ends. CDR3 sequence: CASSQSTVTLTSPLHF. The CDR3 coding sequence is TGTGCCAGCAGCCAATCCACAGTGACGTTAACTTCACCCCTCCACTTT.

This clone was observed a few times. The V and J genes are TRBV6-5 and TRBJ2-5; D is perhaps TRBD2 (5 bases). The CDR3 totals 13 residues. V was shortened by 5 bases and J by 5 bases, with 12 bases between the two germline ends. The V gene's germline CDR1 is MNHEY and CDR2 SVGAGI. CDR3 in amino acids: CASSIRGTETQYF. The CDR3 DNA follows: TGTGCCAGCAGTATCCGGGGTACCGAGACCCAGTACTTC.